This TCR beta chain appears in the sequencing data of a study of blood T cell repertoires in COVID-19. Original analysis: It was from reference gene primer amplification that nucleated cell counts were estimated. Measured with immunoSEQ multiplex PCR; TCRdb has only the in-frame clones, and not every one. V, J and clone size were drawn from that table, and D and trimming were deduced from the DNA. The sample contains 300,000 to 400,000 clones, around 89% of which appear only once. The CDR3 is made up of 16 amino acids. J gave up 5 bases and V 2 bases, and 10 bases lay outside the gene matches. Per germline, CDR1 SGHNT and CDR2 YYREEE (reference sequence).

The TCR originated in a man younger than 35 who had recovered from COVID-19. The chain uses TRBV5-4 and TRBJ2-4; 7 bases line up with TRBD2. Sequenced material: PBMCs or T cells enriched from blood (not recorded which). CDR3 sequence reads: CASSLLSGSPQNIQYF. DNA for the CDR3: TGTGCCAGCAGCTTACTTAGCGGGTCCCCGCAAAACATTCAGTACTTC.